Presented here are 27 T cell receptor beta chains from one specimen sequenced in a study of blood T cell repertoires in COVID-19. Assay: immunoSEQ multiplex PCR; the TCRdb copy retains only in-frame clones and omits some. This table holds 150,000 to 180,000 clones, about 80% found once. The sequenced sample was peripheral blood. These receptors all stem from a woman aged 55-75 years with COVID-19, enrolled during active disease.

V and J are TRBV24-1 and TRBJ2-2; a possible D gene is TRBD2 (5 bases). The V and J ends lost 1 base and 7 bases respectively, with 12 bases between them. Germline lookup yields CDR1 KGHDR and CDR2 SFDVKD. The length of the CDR3 is 15 residues. In nucleotides, the CDR3 is TGTGCCACCAGTGATTTAGGAGGATCCGACGGGGAGCTGTTTTTT. Its translation is CATSDLGGSDGELFF.

The chain employs TRBV5-5 and TRBJ2-5; 7 nucleotides agree with TRBD1. Germline V gene data show CDR1 as SGHKS and CDR2 as YYEKEE (reference sequence). V lost 4 bases and J lost 2; bases outside the gene matches: 5. The CDR3 loop spans 14 amino acids. CDR3: CASSNPTGQETQYF. CDR3 DNA sequence: TGTGCCAGCAGCAACCCGACAGGGCAAGAGACCCAGTACTTC.

The chain is built from TRBV6-5 and TRBJ2-7; 8 bases align to TRBD2. The ends lost 6 bases at V and 0 bases at J; junction bases unmatched: 7. The V gene's germline CDR1 is MNHEY and CDR2 SVGAGI. This CDR3 comprises 15 residues. The chain's CDR3 is CASRGLAGLSYEQYF. In DNA form, the CDR3 reads TGTGCCAGCAGGGGGCTAGCGGGCCTCTCCTACGAGCAGTACTTC.

This sequence joins TRBV6-5 and TRBJ1-6; 9 bases are shared with TRBD1. Germline V lookup: CDR1 MNHEY, CDR2 SVGAGI. This CDR3 is built from 16 residues. V gave up 4 bases and J gave up 5 bases; unmatched junction bases: 6. The CDR3 spells CASSSGQGSNNSPLHF. The DNA for the CDR3 is TGTGCCAGCAGTTCCGGACAGGGGAGTAATAATTCACCCCTCCACTTT.

This clone was detected only a few times. The V and J genes are TRBV3-1 (or the pseudogene TRBV3-2) and TRBJ1-1; 10 bases agree with TRBD1. Germline loops: CDR1 LGHDT, CDR2 YNNKEL (reference sequence). The ends lost 4 bases at V and 4 bases at J; junction bases unmatched: 9. This CDR3 has 16 amino acids. The CDR3 DNA is TGTGCCAGCAGCCTCCGAGGCGGACAGGGGGGCACTGAAGCTTTCTTT. Protein product: CASSLRGGQGGTEAFF.

The chain links TRBV27 to TRBJ1-5; a possible D gene is TRBD1 (5 bases). CDR1 and CDR2 (germline): MNHEY, SMNVEV (reference sequence). This CDR3 is 16 amino acids long. Trimming stripped 5 bases from V and 0 bases from J, with 14 bases between. CDR3 protein: CASSPRTGVSNQPQHF. The CDR3 DNA reads TGTGCCAGCAGTCCTAGGACGGGGGTTAGCAATCAGCCCCAGCATTTT.

The chain has TRBV7-9 and TRBJ1-5, with 8 bases aligning to TRBD1. Germline trimming cut 1 base from V and 5 bases from J; bases unmatched to any gene: 4. The CDR3 covers 15 residues. Germline CDR1 SEHNR, CDR2 FQNEAQ (reference sequence). In DNA, the CDR3 is TGTGCCAGCAGCTTAGGATTGACAGGGGATCAGCCCCAGCATTTT. It encodes CASSLGLTGDQPQHF.

The rearrangement uses TRBV6-4 and TRBJ1-1; D is undetermined. This CDR3 spans 13 amino acids. Trimming took 5 bases from V and 0 from J, leaving 7 bases between them. Germline V gene sequence: CDR1 MRHNA, CDR2 SNTAGT. CDR3: CASSIGMNTEAFF. CDR3 sequence (DNA): TGTGCCAGCAGTATCGGGATGAACACTGAAGCTTTCTTT.

The genes are TRBV7-6 and TRBJ2-5; D unresolved. Germline V lookup: CDR1 SGHVS, CDR2 FNYEAQ. The CDR3 consists of 13 residues. The V and J ends lost 1 base and 1 base respectively, with 4 bases between them. CDR3 in DNA: TGTGCCAGCAGCTTAGGTCTCCAAGAGACCCAGTACTTC. Amino acids: CASSLGLQETQYF.

The genes are TRBV30 and TRBJ1-2, with D possibly TRBD1 on 6 matching bases. This CDR3 contains 11 residues. V gave up 2 bases and J gave up 8 bases, with 9 bases separating them. CDR1 and CDR2 from the germline V gene are GTSNPN and SVGIG (reference sequence). CDR3 sequence: CAWSWGQGYTF. CDR3 sequence (DNA): TGTGCCTGGAGTTGGGGGCAGGGCTACACCTTC.

The chain joins TRBV13 to TRBJ1-6; D not certain. The germline CDR1 and CDR2 sequences are PRHDT and FYEKMQ (reference sequence). This CDR3 is 14 amino acids long. V lost 0 bases and J 9 bases, leaving 9 bases between the germline ends. The CDR3 spells CASSLGGRSSPLHF. CDR3 DNA: TGTGCCAGCAGCTTAGGCGGGAGGAGTTCACCCCTCCACTTT.

The rearrangement uses TRBV2 and TRBJ1-6; a weak D match, TRBD1 (6 bases). The CDR3 contains 13 residues. The germline V gene encodes CDR1 SNHLY and CDR2 FYNNEI. The V gene lost 6 bases and the J gene lost 11 bases, with 14 bases spanning the gap. The CDR3 DNA follows: TGTGCCAGCAGACAGGGTAGGAATCCACCCCTCCACTTT. Translated, it gives CASRQGRNPPLHF.

This chain joins TRBV5-6 and TRBJ2-1; 10 bases are a match to TRBD2. Germline values: CDR1 SGHDT, CDR2 YYEEEE. CDR3 length equals 16 residues. V shed 4 bases and J 5 bases; nucleotides not matched to a gene: 9. The CDR3 region has the DNA TGTGCCAGCAGCCCCAGGTCACTAGCGGGAAACAATGAGCAGTTCTTC. Protein: CASSPRSLAGNNEQFF.

With regard to this clone: Distinct nucleotide sequences in the sample also encode this CDR3. The V gene is TRBV24-1, the J gene TRBJ2-1, with 12 bases that match TRBD2. Looked up from germline, CDR1 is KGHDR and CDR2 is SFDVKD. V lost 9 bases, J lost 1 base, and 6 bases stayed unmatched. There are 16 residues in the CDR3. This CDR3 is CATLTSGSRSYNEQFF. The CDR3 bases are TGTGCCACCCTGACTAGCGGGAGTCGGTCCTACAATGAGCAGTTCTTC.

The chain has TRBV6-6 and TRBJ2-1; 9 bases align to TRBD2. The germline CDR1 and CDR2 sequences are MNHNY and SVGAGI (reference sequence). The CDR3 loop spans 15 amino acids. V trimming: 7 bases; J trimming: 7 bases; junction bases outside the gene matches: 11. This CDR3 reads CASNVQASGVNEQFF. CDR3 nucleotide sequence: TGTGCCAGCAATGTCCAGGCTAGCGGGGTAAATGAGCAGTTCTTC.

The chain combines TRBV9 with TRBJ2-1; 7 bases line up with TRBD2. The V gene end was trimmed by 3 bases and the J gene end by 7 bases; junction bases not matched to a gene: 4. Germline V CDR1 and CDR2: SGDLS, YYNGEE. CDR3 length equals 13 residues. The CDR3 spells CASSGLALNEQFF. CDR3 DNA sequence: TGTGCCAGCAGCGGACTAGCTCTTAATGAGCAGTTCTTC. Full variable domain (remainder filled in from reference TRBV9 and TRBJ2-1): DSGVTQTPKHLITATGQRVTLRCSPRSGDLSVYWYQQSLDQGLQFLIQYYNGEERAKGNILERFSAQQFPDLHSELNLSSLELGDSALYFCASSGLALNEQFFGPGTRLTVL.

The rearrangement uses TRBV5-8 and TRBJ1-2; a possible D gene is TRBD1 (5 bases). CDR3 length: 15 residues. Germline CDR1 and CDR2: SGHTS and YDEGEE. Trimming cost V 0 bases and J 8 bases, with 17 bases left between them. The DNA of the CDR3 is TGTGCCAGCAGCTTGGATATCTTCAGGGTCGAGGGCTACACCTTC. Translation gives CASSLDIFRVEGYTF. Using reference TRBV5-8 and TRBJ1-2 for the parts outside the CDR3, the full variable domain is EAGVTQSPTHLIKTRGQQATLRCSPISGHTSVYWYQQALGLGLQFLLWYDEGEERNRGNFPPRFSGRQFPNYSSELNVNALELEDSALYLCASSLDIFRVEGYTFGSGTRLTVV.

This chain joins TRBV29-1 and TRBJ2-2; a weak D match, TRBD2 (6 bases). CDR3 size: 14 residues. Trimming took 6 bases from V and 4 from J, leaving 15 bases between them. CDR1 is SQVTM, CDR2 ANQGSEA, per germline. Here the CDR3 reads CSVVTHGGTGELFF. The CDR3 region has the DNA TGCAGCGTCGTCACGCACGGGGGCACCGGGGAGCTGTTTTTT.

The chain links TRBV6-5 to TRBJ1-5; D gene uncertain. The CDR3 runs to 13 residues. Looked up from germline, CDR1 is MNHEY and CDR2 is SVGAGI. Trimming took 6 bases from V and 3 from J, leaving 9 bases between them. Here the CDR3 reads CASRYSNNQPQHF. The CDR3 DNA reads TGTGCCAGCAGGTATAGTAACAATCAGCCCCAGCATTTT.

This clone has only one observation. The rearrangement uses TRBV9 and TRBJ1-1; tentatively, D is TRBD1 (5 bases). The CDR3 is 14 residues long. Germline V gene sequence: CDR1 SGDLS, CDR2 YYNGEE. Trimming took 7 bases from V and 2 from J, leaving 15 bases between them. CDR3 region: CASGGAVLNTEAFF. The CDR3 DNA reads as TGTGCCAGCGGTGGGGCAGTCCTCAACACTGAAGCTTTCTTT. Combining the CDR3 with reference TRBV9 and TRBJ1-1 gives the whole variable domain DSGVTQTPKHLITATGQRVTLRCSPRSGDLSVYWYQQSLDQGLQFLIQYYNGEERAKGNILERFSAQQFPDLHSELNLSSLELGDSALYFCASGGAVLNTEAFFGQGTRLTVV.

The rearrangement uses TRBV7-9 and TRBJ2-3; D call uncertain. V was cut by 3 bases and J by 3 bases, with 7 bases left in between. The length of the CDR3 is 13 residues. Per germline, CDR1 SEHNR and CDR2 FQNEAQ (reference sequence). The CDR3 coding sequence is TGTGCCAGCAGCTTCGGTGAGACAGATACGCAGTATTTT. Its translation is CASSFGETDTQYF.

With respect to this clone: Additional DNA sequences in this sample encode the identical CDR3. The gene calls are TRBV9 and TRBJ1-4; the D gene is possibly TRBD1 (6 bases). The ends were cut back, 0 bases at V and 7 bases at J, with 10 bases in the middle. Germline-derived CDR1 and CDR2 are SGDLS and YYNGEE. The CDR3 is made up of 14 amino acids. The CDR3 DNA reads as TGTGCCAGCAGCGTAGCGGGGGGCAGTGAAAAACTGTTTTTT. It encodes CASSVAGGSEKLFF.

This clone was seen many times. The chain is built from TRBV7-8 and TRBJ1-1, with D unclear. V shed 1 base and J shed 1 base, with 4 bases lying between them. The CDR3 totals 13 residues. CDR1 and CDR2 (germline): SGHVS, FQNEAQ. The CDR3 DNA sequence: TGTGCCAGCAGCTTAGTCAGGAACACTGAAGCTTTCTTT. Translation gives CASSLVRNTEAFF.

The V gene is TRBV2, the J gene TRBJ1-2; D call uncertain. V lost 9 bases, J lost 7 bases, and 12 bases lay in between. Looked up from germline, CDR1 is SNHLY and CDR2 is FYNNEI. The CDR3 consists of 11 residues. CDR3 in amino acids: CARLAGVGYTF. CDR3 nucleotides: TGTGCCAGGCTCGCGGGCGTTGGCTACACCTTC.

This clone has just one count. The V call is TRBV21-1, the J call TRBJ2-5; the table's D call of TRBD2 was not tested on the DNA. TRBV21-1 is deemed a pseudogene. The CDR3 is 18 residues long. This CDR3 is CASSKALPAGEEQETQYF. In DNA form, the CDR3 reads TGTGCCAGCAGCAAAGCCCTTCCAGCGGGAGAGGAACAAGAGACCCAGTACTTC.

J is TRBJ1-1 and V is TRBV19, with 8 bases aligning to TRBD1. Per the germline V gene, CDR1 is LNHDA and CDR2 is SQIVND (reference sequence). With V trimmed by 6 bases and J by 0 bases, 3 bases remained unmatched. The CDR3 runs to 14 residues. In nucleotides, the CDR3 is TGTGCCAGTAGAGACAGGGGTTTGAACACTGAAGCTTTCTTT. Its translation: CASRDRGLNTEAFF.

This sequence joins TRBV5-1 and TRBJ2-1, with TRBD1 as a possible D gene (6 bases). Looked up from germline, CDR1 is SGHRS and CDR2 is YFSETQ. The CDR3 runs 14 residues. V lost 0 bases to trimming and J lost 9 bases, with 13 bases between them. CDR3 region: CASSLDPTDSEQFF. CDR3 coding DNA: TGCGCCAGCAGCTTGGACCCGACGGACAGTGAGCAGTTCTTC.